This TCR beta chain was observed in a study of cytomegalovirus exposure and HLA in healthy donors. Study in general: Inside one of the first data releases sat some 93 million unique TCRs taken from HLA-typed donors.

The PCR ran on 60 Vbeta and 13 Jbeta primers. Per the original methods: Roughly 80 million unique TCR beta chains, roughly 11 million of them shared, were counted by a later analysis. Method: immunoSEQ multiplex PCR; TCRdb's copy keeps in-frame clones and lacks some. That table furnishes V, J and clone size, whereas the DNA furnished D and trimming. The sample includes roughly 160,000 clones, approximately 85% of them seen just once. Findings and caveats of the study: Usually a TCR sequence was rare, but some public TCRs were found in many donors. Other equally common chains were less clonally expanded than HLA-associated TCR beta chains, a later analysis showed.

Details on this clone: Antigen unknown.

The CDR3 loop spans 11 amino acids. Trimming stripped 5 bases from V and 7 bases from J, with 5 bases between. The germline V gene has CDR1 SNHLY and CDR2 FYNNEI. The receptor was isolated from a man between 18 and 35 years old in good health and CMV-seropositive. This chain connects TRBV2 to TRBJ1-4; no clear D gene. The sample comprised PBMCs. This chain's CDR3 is CASSLSEKLFF. As DNA, the CDR3 is TGTGCCAGCAGTCTCAGTGAAAAACTGTTTTTT.